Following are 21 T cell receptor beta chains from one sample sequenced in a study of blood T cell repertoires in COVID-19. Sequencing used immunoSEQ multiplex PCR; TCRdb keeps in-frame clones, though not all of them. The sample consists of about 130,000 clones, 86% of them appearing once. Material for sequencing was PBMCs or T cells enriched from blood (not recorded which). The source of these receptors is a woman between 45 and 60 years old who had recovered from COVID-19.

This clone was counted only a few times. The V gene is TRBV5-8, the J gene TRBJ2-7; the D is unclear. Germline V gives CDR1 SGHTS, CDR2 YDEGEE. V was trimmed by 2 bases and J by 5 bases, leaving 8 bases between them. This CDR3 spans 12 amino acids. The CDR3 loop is CASSFRVHEQYF. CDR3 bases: TGTGCCAGCAGCTTTCGGGTCCACGAGCAGTACTTC.

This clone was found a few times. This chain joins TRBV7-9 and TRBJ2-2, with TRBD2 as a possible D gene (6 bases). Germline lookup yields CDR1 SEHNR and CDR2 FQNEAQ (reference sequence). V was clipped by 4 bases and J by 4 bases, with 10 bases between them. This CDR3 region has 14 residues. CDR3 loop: CASSSREATGELFF. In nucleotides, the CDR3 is TGTGCCAGCAGCTCAAGGGAGGCCACCGGGGAGCTGTTTTTT.

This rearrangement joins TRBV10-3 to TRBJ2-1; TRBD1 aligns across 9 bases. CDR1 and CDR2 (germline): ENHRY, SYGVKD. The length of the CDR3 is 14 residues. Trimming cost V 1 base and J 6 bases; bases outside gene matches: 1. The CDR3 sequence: CAISELDRGNEQFF. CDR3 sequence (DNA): TGTGCCATCAGTGAGTTGGACAGGGGCAATGAGCAGTTCTTC.

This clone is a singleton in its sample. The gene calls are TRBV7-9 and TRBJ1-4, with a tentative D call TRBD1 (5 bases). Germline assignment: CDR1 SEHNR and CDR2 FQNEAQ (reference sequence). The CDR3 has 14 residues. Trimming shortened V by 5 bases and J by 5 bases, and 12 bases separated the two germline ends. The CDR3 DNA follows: TGTGCCAGCAGCCCCTCGGGGGGGAATGAAAAACTGTTTTTT. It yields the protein CASSPSGGNEKLFF.

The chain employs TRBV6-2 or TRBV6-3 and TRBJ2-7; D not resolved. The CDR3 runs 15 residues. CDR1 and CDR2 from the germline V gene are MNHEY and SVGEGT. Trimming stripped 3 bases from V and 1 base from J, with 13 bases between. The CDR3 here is CASSYRSVSSYEQYF. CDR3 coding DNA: TGTGCCAGCAGTTATAGATCGGTGTCATCCTACGAGCAGTACTTC.

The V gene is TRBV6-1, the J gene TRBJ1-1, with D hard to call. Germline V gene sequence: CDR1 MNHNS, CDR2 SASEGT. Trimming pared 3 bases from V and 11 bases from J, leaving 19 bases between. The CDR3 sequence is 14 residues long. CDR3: CASSEIEGRLGAFF. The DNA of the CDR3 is TGTGCCAGCAGTGAGATAGAGGGCAGACTAGGGGCTTTCTTT.

The CDR3 DNA reads TGTGCCAGCAGCTTAGGGACTAGCTCCTACAATGAGCAGTTCTTC. This gives the protein CASSLGTSSYNEQFF. The chain couples TRBV11-2 to TRBJ2-1; 7 bases are a match to TRBD2. V lost 1 base and J lost 0; bases outside the gene matches: 0. The CDR3 is 15 amino acids. From germline, CDR1 is SGHAT and CDR2 FQNNGV.

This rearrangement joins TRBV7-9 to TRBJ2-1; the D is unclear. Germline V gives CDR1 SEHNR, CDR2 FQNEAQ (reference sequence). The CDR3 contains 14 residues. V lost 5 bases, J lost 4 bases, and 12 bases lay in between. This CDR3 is CASSAQEEYNEQFF. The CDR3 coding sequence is TGTGCCAGCAGCGCCCAGGAAGAGTACAATGAGCAGTTCTTC.

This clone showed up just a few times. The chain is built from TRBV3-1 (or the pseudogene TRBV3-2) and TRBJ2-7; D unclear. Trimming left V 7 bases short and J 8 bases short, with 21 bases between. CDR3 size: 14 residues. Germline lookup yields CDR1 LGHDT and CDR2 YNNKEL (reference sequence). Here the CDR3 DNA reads TGTGCCAGCAAGGCCGACTCCTCGTTCCGCCAGCAGTACTTC. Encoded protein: CASKADSSFRQQYF.

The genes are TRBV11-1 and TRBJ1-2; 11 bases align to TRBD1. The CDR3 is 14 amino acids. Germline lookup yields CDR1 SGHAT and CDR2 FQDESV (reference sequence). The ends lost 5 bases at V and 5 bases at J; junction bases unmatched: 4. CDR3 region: CASSRGQGEYGYTF. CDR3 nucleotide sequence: TGTGCCAGCAGCCGGGGACAGGGGGAATATGGCTACACCTTC.

CDR3 protein: CSVDGGLNTGELFF. Written as DNA, the CDR3 is TGCAGCGTTGACGGGGGGCTAAACACCGGGGAGCTGTTTTTT. The chain joins TRBV29-1 to TRBJ2-2, with D possibly TRBD2 on 7 matching bases. V dropped 3 bases and J dropped 2 bases, with 10 bases sitting between them. CDR1 and CDR2 (germline): SQVTM, ANQGSEA. The CDR3 extends over 14 amino acids.

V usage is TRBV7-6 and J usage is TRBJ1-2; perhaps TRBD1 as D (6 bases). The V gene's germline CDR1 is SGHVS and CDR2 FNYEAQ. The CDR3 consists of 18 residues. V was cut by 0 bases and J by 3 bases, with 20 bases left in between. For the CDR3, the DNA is TGTGCCAGCAGCTTAGCGCATATCGAGGGCAGGGGAGACTATGGCTACACCTTC. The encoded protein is CASSLAHIEGRGDYGYTF. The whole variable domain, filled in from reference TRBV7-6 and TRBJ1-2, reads GAGVSQSPRYKVTKRGQDVALRCDPISGHVSLYWYRQALGQGPEFLTYFNYEAQQDKSGLPNDRFSAERPEGSISTLTIQRTEQRDSAMYRCASSLAHIEGRGDYGYTFGSGTRLTVV.

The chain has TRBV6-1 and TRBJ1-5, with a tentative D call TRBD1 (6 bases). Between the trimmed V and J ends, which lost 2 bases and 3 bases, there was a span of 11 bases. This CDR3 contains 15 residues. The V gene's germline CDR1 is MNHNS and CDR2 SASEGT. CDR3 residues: CASSEFGQINQPQHF. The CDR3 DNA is TGTGCCAGCAGTGAATTCGGACAGATCAATCAGCCCCAGCATTTT.

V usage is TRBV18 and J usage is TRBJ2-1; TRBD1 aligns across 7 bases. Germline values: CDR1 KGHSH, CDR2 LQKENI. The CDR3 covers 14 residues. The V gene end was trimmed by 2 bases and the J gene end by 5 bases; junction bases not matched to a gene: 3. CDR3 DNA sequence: TGTGCCAGCTCACCAAAGGGGGCAGACAATGAGCAGTTCTTC. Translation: CASSPKGADNEQFF.

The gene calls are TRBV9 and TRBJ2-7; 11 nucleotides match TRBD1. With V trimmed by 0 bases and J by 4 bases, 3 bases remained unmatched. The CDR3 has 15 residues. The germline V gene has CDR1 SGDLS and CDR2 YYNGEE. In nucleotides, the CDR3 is TGTGCCAGCAGCGTAGAGGGACAGGGGGTATACGAGCAGTACTTC. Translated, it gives CASSVEGQGVYEQYF. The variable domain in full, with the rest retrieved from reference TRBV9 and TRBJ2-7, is DSGVTQTPKHLITATGQRVTLRCSPRSGDLSVYWYQQSLDQGLQFLIQYYNGEERAKGNILERFSAQQFPDLHSELNLSSLELGDSALYFCASSVEGQGVYEQYFGPGTRLTVT.

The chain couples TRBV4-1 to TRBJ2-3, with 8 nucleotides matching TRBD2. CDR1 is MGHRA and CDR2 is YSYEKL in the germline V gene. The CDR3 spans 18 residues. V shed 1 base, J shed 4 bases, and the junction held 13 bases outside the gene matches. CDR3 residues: CASSQGIGGGKSPDTQYF. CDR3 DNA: TGCGCCAGCAGCCAAGGTATTGGCGGGGGGAAATCTCCAGATACGCAGTATTTT.

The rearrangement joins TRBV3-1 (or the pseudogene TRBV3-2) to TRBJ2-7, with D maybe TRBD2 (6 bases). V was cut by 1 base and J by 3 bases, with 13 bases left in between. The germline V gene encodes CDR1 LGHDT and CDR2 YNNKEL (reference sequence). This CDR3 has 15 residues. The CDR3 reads CASSQAFRGSYEQYF. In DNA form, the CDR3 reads TGTGCCAGCAGCCAAGCCTTTCGGGGGAGCTACGAGCAGTACTTC.

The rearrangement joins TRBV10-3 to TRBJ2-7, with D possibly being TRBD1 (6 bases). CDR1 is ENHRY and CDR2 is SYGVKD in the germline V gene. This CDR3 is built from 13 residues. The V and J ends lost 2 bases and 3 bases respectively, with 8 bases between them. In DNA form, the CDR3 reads TGTGCCATCAGTGAGAGGACAGACTACGAGCAGTACTTC. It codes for CAISERTDYEQYF.

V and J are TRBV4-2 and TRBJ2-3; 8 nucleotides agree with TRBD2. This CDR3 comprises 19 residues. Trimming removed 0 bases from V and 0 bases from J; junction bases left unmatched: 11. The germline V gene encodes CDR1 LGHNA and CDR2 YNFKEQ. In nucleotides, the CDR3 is TGTGCCAGCAGCCAAGATTTACCCCGGGCGGGGGGTAGCACAGATACGCAGTATTTT. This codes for CASSQDLPRAGGSTDTQYF.

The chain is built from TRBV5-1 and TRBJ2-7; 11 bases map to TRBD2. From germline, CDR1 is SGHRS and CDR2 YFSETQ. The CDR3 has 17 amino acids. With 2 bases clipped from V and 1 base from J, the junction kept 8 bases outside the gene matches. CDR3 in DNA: TGCGCCAGCAGCTTTAGCGGGGGGGCCCAGATTTCCTACGAGCAGTACTTC. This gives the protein CASSFSGGAQISYEQYF.

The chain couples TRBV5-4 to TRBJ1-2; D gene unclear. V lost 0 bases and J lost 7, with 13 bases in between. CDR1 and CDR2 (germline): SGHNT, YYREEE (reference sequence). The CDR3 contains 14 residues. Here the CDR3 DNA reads TGTGCCAGCAGCTTGGCAGGTACTTCTCTTGGCTACACCTTC. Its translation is CASSLAGTSLGYTF.